This T cell receptor beta chain is drawn from a study of T cells in Graves' hyperthyroidism and ophthalmopathy. Whole-study results and caveats: Ophthalmopathy and stable hyperthyroidism were separated by a 13 V-J model.

CDR1 and CDR2 from the germline V gene are SGHTA and FQGTGA. Deletions cut 4 bases from V and 0 bases from J, with 22 bases between. This CDR3 comprises 19 residues. It was considered stable Graves' hyperthyroidism when ophthalmopathy did not progress within 18 months. In regard to this clonotype: The antigen is unknown.

The CDR3 regions of TCR beta were amplified from RNA transcripts. First-round RT-PCR with HTBI primers amplified the TCR CDR3 region. TCRdb re-called the multiplex PCR reads with MiXCR, one entry per CDR3 protein. The repertoire holds over 700,000 distinct CDR3 sequences, with approximately 40% as singletons. The sample taken for sequencing was blood. This chain joins TRBV7-3 and TRBJ1-3, with D unresolved. The TCR comes from a woman in her 40s with Graves' hyperthyroidism. The CDR3 region is CASSSNPHSKSYSGNTIYF. The CDR3 DNA reads as TGTGCCAGCAGCTCTAATCCACATTCTAAAAGTTACTCTGGAAACACCATATATTTT.